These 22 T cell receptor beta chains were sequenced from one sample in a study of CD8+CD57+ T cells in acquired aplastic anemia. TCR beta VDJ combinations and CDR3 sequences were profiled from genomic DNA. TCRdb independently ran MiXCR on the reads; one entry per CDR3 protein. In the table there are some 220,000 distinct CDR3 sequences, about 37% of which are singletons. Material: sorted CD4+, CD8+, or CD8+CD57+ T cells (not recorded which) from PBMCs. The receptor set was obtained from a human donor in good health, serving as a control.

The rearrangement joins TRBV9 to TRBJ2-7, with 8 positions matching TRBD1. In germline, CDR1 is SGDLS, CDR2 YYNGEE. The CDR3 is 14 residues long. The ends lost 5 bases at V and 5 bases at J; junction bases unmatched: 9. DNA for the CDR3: TGTGCCAGCAGTTCTAGGACAGGGCGGGACGAGCAGTACGTC. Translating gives CASSSRTGRDEQYV.

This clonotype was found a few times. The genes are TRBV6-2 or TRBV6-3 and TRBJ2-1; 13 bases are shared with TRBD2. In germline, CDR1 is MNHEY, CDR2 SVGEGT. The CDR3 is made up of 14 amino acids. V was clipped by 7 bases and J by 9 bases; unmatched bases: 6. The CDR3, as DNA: TGTGCCAGCAAAGGACTAGCGGGAGTCGGTGAGCAGTTCTTC. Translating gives CASKGLAGVGEQFF.

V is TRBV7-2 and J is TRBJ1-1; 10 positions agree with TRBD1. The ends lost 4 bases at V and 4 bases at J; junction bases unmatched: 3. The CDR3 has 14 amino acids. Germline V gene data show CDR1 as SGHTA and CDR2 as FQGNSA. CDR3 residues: CASSWDRGGTEAFF. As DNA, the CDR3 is TGTGCCAGCAGCTGGGACAGGGGAGGCACTGAAGCTTTCTTT. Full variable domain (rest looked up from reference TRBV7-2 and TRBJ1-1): GAGVSQSPSNKVTEKGKDVELRCDPISGHTALYWYRQSLGQGLEFLIYFQGNSAPDKSGLPSDRFSAERTGGSVSTLTIQRTQQEDSAVYLCASSWDRGGTEAFFGQGTRLTVV.

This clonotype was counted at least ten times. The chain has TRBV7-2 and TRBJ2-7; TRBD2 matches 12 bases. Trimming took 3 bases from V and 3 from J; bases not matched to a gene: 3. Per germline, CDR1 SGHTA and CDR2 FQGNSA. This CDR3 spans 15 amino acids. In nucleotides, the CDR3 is TGTGCCAGCAGCTTGCTAGCGGGAGGGCTCTACGAGCAGTACTTC. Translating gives CASSLLAGGLYEQYF.

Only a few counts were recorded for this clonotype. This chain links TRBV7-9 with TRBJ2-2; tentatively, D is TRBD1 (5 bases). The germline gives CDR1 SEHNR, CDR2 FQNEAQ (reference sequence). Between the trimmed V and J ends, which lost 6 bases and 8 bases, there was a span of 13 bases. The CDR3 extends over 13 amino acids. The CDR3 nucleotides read TGTGCCAGCAGGAGTGTTAAGGGGGGGGAGCTGTTTTTT. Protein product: CASRSVKGGELFF.

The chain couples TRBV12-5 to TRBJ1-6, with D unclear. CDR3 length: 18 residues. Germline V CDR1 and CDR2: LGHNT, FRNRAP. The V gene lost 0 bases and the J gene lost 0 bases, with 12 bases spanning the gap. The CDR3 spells CASGLVFQASSYNSPLHF. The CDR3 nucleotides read TGTGCTAGTGGTTTGGTTTTCCAGGCAAGCTCCTATAATTCACCCCTCCACTTT.

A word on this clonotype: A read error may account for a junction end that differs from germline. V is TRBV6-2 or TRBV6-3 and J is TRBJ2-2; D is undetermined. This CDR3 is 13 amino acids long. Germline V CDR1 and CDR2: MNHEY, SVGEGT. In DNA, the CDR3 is TGTGCCAGTAGTTCGGGTCCCACCGGGGAGCTGTTTTTT. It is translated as CASSSGPTGELFF.

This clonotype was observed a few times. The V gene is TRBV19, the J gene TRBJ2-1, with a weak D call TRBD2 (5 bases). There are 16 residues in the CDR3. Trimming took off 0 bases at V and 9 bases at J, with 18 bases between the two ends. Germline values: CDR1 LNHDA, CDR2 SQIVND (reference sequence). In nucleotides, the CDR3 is TGTGCCAGTAGTATAGAATCGGGGAGAATTCACACTGAGCAGTTCTTC. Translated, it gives CASSIESGRIHTEQFF. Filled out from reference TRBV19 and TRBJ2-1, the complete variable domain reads DGGITQSPKYLFRKEGQNVTLSCEQNLNHDAMYWYRQDPGQGLRLIYYSQIVNDFQKGDIAEGYSVSREKKESFPLTVTSAQKNPTAFYLCASSIESGRIHTEQFFGPGTRLTVL.

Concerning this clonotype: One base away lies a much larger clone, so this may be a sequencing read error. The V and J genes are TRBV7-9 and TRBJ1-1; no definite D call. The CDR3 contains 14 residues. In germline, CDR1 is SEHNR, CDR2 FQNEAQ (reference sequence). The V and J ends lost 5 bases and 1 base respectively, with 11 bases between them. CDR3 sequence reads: CASSTRAKNTEAFF. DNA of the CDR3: TGTGCCAGCAGCACGCGGGCCAAGAACACTGAAGCTTTCTTT.

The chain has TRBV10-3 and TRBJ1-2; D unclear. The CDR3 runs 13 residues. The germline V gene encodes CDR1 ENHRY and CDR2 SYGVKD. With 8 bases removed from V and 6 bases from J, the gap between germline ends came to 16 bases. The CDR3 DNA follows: TGTGCCATCGAATCCGAGGTAGAGGATGGCTACACCTTC. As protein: CAIESEVEDGYTF.

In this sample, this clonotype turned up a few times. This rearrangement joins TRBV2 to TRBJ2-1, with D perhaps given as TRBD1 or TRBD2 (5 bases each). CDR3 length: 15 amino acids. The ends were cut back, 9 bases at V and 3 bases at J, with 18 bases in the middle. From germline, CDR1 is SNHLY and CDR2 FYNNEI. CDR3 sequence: CASGDVRNGYNEQFF. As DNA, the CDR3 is TGTGCCAGTGGGGACGTCCGAAACGGCTACAATGAGCAGTTCTTC.

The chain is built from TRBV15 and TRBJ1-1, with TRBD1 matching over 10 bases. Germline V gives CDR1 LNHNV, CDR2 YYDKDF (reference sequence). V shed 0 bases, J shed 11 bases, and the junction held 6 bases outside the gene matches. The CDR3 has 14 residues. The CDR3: CATSRDGDRGAAFF. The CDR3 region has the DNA TGTGCCACCAGCAGAGATGGGGACAGGGGAGCTGCTTTCTTT.

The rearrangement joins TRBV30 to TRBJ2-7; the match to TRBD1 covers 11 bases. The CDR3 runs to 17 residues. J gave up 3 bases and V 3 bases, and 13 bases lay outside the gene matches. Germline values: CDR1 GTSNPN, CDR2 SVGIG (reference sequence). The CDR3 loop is CAWRTRFGTGGFYEQYF. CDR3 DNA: TGTGCCTGGAGGACTCGTTTTGGGACAGGGGGTTTCTACGAGCAGTACTTC.

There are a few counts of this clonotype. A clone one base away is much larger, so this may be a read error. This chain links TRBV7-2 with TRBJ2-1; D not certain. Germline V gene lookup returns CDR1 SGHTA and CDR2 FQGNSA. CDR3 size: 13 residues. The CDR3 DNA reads TGTGCCAGCAGCTTAGACAGATACAGTGAGCAGTTCTTC. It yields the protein CASSLDRYSEQFF.

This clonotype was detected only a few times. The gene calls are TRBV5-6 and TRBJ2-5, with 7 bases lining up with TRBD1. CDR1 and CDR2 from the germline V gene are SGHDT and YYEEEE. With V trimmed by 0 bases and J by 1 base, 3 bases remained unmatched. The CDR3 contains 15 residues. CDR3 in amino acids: CASSLGTGRQETQYF. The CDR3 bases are TGTGCCAGCAGCTTGGGGACAGGCCGCCAAGAGACCCAGTACTTC.

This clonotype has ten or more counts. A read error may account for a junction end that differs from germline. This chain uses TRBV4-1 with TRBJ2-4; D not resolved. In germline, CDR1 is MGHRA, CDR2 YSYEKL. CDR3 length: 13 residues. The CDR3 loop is CASSQERAAPQEF. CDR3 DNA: TGCGCCAGCAGCCAAGAAAGGGCAGCCCCACAAGAATTC.

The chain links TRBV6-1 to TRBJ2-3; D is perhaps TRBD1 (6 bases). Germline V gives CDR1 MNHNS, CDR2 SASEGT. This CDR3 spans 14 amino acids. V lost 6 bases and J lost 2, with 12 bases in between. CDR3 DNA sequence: TGTGCCAGCAGGGACAGCGTAACCACAGATACGCAGTATTTT. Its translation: CASRDSVTTDTQYF.

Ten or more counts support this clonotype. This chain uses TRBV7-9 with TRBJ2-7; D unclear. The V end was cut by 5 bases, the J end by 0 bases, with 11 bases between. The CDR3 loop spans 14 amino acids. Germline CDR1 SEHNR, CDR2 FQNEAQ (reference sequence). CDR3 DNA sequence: TGTGCCAGCAGCCCGCTAGACCTCTCCTACGAGCAGTACTTC. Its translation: CASSPLDLSYEQYF.

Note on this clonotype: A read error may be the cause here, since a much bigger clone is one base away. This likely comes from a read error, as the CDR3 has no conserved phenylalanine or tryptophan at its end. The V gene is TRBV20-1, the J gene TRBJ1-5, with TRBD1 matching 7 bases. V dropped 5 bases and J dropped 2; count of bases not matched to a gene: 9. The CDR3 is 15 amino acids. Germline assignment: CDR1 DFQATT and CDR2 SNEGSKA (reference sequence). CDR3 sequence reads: CSAPAIGQGNQPQHL. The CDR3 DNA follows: TGCAGTGCTCCTGCGATTGGACAGGGCAATCAGCCCCAGCATCTT.

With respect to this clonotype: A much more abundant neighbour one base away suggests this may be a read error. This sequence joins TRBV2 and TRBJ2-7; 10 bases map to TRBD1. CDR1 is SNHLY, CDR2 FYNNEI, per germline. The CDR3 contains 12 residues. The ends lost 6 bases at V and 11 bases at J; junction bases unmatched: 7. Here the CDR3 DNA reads TGTGCCAGCAGCTCGGGACAGGGGTTGGAGTACTTC. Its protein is CASSSGQGLEYF. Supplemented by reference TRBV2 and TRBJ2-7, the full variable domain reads EPEVTQTPSHQVTQMGQEVILRCVPISNHLYFYWYRQILGQKVEFLVSFYNNEISEKSEIFDDQFSVERPDGSNFTLKIRSTKLEDSAMYFCASSSGQGLEYFGPGTRLTVT.

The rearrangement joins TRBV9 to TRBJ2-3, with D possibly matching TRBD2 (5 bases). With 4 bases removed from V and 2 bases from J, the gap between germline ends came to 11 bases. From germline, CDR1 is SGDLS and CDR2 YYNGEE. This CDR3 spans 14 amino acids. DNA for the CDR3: TGTGCCAGCAGCTTGGGCGGGTACACAGATACGCAGTATTTT. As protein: CASSLGGYTDTQYF.

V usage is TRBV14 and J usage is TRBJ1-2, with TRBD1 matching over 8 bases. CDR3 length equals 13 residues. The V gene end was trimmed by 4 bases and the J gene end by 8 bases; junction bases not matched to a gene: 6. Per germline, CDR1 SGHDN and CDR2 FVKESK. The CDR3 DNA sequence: TGTGCCAGCAGCCGAGGACAGGGTCGCGGCTACACCTTC. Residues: CASSRGQGRGYTF.